One sample yielded the 16 T cell receptor beta chains listed below, sequenced in a study of T cell responses to AZD1222 COVID-19 vaccine. The method was immunoSEQ multiplex PCR; TCRdb's version includes in-frame clones alone and lacks a portion of them. The sample includes 110,000 to 150,000 clones, 88% of them seen just once. The source material was peripheral blood, sampled on day 0 of AZD1222 vaccination. The receptors derive from an adult in good health.

J is TRBJ1-3 and V is TRBV9; 10 bases are shared with TRBD1. V gave up 4 bases and J gave up 1 base; unmatched junction bases: 11. The CDR3 totals 18 residues. The germline V gene encodes CDR1 SGDLS and CDR2 YYNGEE. CDR3 amino acids: CASSRGTGATGSGNTIYF. The CDR3 coding sequence is TGTGCCAGCAGCCGGGGGACAGGGGCGACGGGATCTGGAAACACCATATATTTT.

The chain recombines TRBV7-9 with TRBJ1-5; D is unclear. The CDR3 consists of 12 residues. V was trimmed by 9 bases and J by 1 base, leaving 7 bases between them. From germline, CDR1 is SEHNR and CDR2 FQNEAQ (reference sequence). The chain's CDR3 is CASAYSNQPQHF. Here the CDR3 DNA reads TGTGCCAGTGCGTACAGCAATCAGCCCCAGCATTTT.

J is TRBJ2-1 and V is TRBV19; perhaps TRBD2 as D (5 bases). CDR1 is LNHDA and CDR2 is SQIVND in the germline V gene (reference sequence). This CDR3 comprises 14 residues. The ends were cut back, 1 base at V and 6 bases at J, with 10 bases in the middle. For the CDR3, the DNA is TGTGCCAGTAGTATAGTACTAGTTGGCAATGAGCAGTTCTTC. It encodes CASSIVLVGNEQFF. The full variable domain, its missing parts supplied by reference TRBV19 and TRBJ2-1, is DGGITQSPKYLFRKEGQNVTLSCEQNLNHDAMYWYRQDPGQGLRLIYYSQIVNDFQKGDIAEGYSVSREKKESFPLTVTSAQKNPTAFYLCASSIVLVGNEQFFGPGTRLTVL.

The CDR3: CASSSTGAYGYTF. The CDR3 region has the DNA TGTGCCAGCAGTTCAACAGGGGCGTATGGCTACACCTTC. The chain combines TRBV6-5 with TRBJ1-2; 7 nucleotides agree with TRBD1. From germline, CDR1 is MNHEY and CDR2 SVGAGI. The V gene end was trimmed by 4 bases and the J gene end by 5 bases; junction bases not matched to a gene: 4. The CDR3 runs 13 residues.

This chain links TRBV6-5 with TRBJ2-3; perhaps TRBD2 as D (6 bases). This CDR3 contains 15 residues. Germline loops: CDR1 MNHEY, CDR2 SVGAGI. V shed 10 bases and J shed 1 base, with 18 bases lying between them. CDR3 nucleotide sequence: TGTGCCACCCGGAGAGATAGCGGACGCACAGATACGCAGTATTTT. This encodes CATRRDSGRTDTQYF.

CDR3 bases: TGTGCCAGTAGTATAGATCTCCCGGCCACTGAAGCTTTCTTT. It encodes CASSIDLPATEAFF. The J gene is TRBJ1-1, the V gene TRBV19; no clear D. Trimming shortened V by 0 bases and J by 4 bases, and 9 bases separated the two germline ends. This CDR3 has 14 residues. Germline V lookup: CDR1 LNHDA, CDR2 SQIVND (reference sequence).

The chain combines TRBV20-1 with TRBJ1-6; D gene unclear. V shed 4 bases and J shed 7 bases, with 5 bases lying between them. From germline, CDR1 is DFQATT and CDR2 SNEGSKA (reference sequence). The CDR3 length is 11 residues. In nucleotides, the CDR3 is TGCAGTGCTACTGGCAATTCACCCCTCCACTTT. This encodes CSATGNSPLHF.

This clone was detected only a few times. The sample carries other DNA sequences with the same CDR3. CDR3 DNA: TGTGCCAGCAGCGTAGGTGTCACCGGGGAGCTGTTTTTT. The encoded protein is CASSVGVTGELFF. V and J are TRBV9 and TRBJ2-2; D call uncertain. V lost 0 bases, J lost 4 bases, and 4 bases lay in between. Germline-derived CDR1 and CDR2 are SGDLS and YYNGEE. The CDR3 runs to 13 residues.

J is TRBJ2-2 and V is TRBV11-2; no clear D gene. Trimming removed 5 bases from V and 5 bases from J, with 9 bases in between. CDR1 is SGHAT, CDR2 FQNNGV, per germline. The CDR3 length is 13 residues. The CDR3 region has the DNA TGTGCCAGCAGCCCTGAACCAACCGGGGAGCTGTTTTTT. Translated, it gives CASSPEPTGELFF.

V and J are TRBV24-1 and TRBJ1-5; 10 nucleotides agree with TRBD1. The CDR3 loop spans 12 amino acids. The junction had 1 base not matched to a gene; V was cut back by 9 bases and J by 6 bases. CDR1 is KGHDR, CDR2 SFDVKD, per germline. CDR3 sequence: CATRDRGQPQHF. DNA of the CDR3: TGTGCCACCCGGGACAGGGGTCAGCCCCAGCATTTT.

The J gene is TRBJ2-1, the V gene TRBV11-2; 8 bases agree with TRBD2. The CDR3 extends over 17 amino acids. The germline CDR1 and CDR2 sequences are SGHAT and FQNNGV. The V segment lost 4 bases and the J segment 5 bases; nucleotides outside the gene matches: 13. CDR3 sequence reads: CASSYQAVTGGHNEQFF. The DNA for the CDR3 is TGTGCCAGCAGCTACCAGGCGGTGACGGGAGGGCACAATGAGCAGTTCTTC.

The chain links TRBV6-5 to TRBJ2-2; 7 nucleotides line up with TRBD1. Germline V gene sequence: CDR1 MNHEY, CDR2 SVGAGI. The trim removed 4 bases at V and 2 bases at J, leaving 4 bases unmatched. This CDR3 is 15 amino acids long. The CDR3 reads CASSWGQLNTGELFF. CDR3 sequence (DNA): TGTGCCAGCAGTTGGGGACAGCTAAACACCGGGGAGCTGTTTTTT.

The chain is built from TRBV7-2 and TRBJ1-2; 11 nucleotides match TRBD1. The CDR3 is 17 amino acids. Germline values: CDR1 SGHTA, CDR2 FQGNSA. With V trimmed by 5 bases and J by 0 bases, 8 bases remained unmatched. CDR3 sequence: CASSAFGTGGANYGYTF. The CDR3 DNA reads as TGTGCCAGCAGCGCCTTTGGGACAGGGGGAGCTAACTATGGCTACACCTTC.

This sequence joins TRBV18 and TRBJ1-4; D might be TRBD1 (6 bases). This CDR3 is 15 amino acids long. Germline CDR1 is KGHSH and CDR2 is LQKENI. Trimming took off 3 bases at V and 7 bases at J, with 15 bases between the two ends. DNA of the CDR3: TGTGCCAGCTCACCCAGGACAGAAAGTGCTGAAAAACTGTTTTTT. Encoded protein: CASSPRTESAEKLFF. The whole variable domain, filled in from reference TRBV18 and TRBJ1-4, reads NAGVMQNPRHLVRRRGQEARLRCSPMKGHSHVYWYRQLPEEGLKFMVYLQKENIIDESGMPKERFSAEFPKEGPSILRIQQVVRGDSAAYFCASSPRTESAEKLFFGSGTQLSVL.

This chain joins TRBV7-9 and TRBJ2-1, with TRBD2 identical over 9 bases. J was trimmed by 7 bases and V by 1 base; bases with no gene match: 11. Germline assignment: CDR1 SEHNR and CDR2 FQNEAQ (reference sequence). This CDR3 has 17 amino acids. In DNA, the CDR3 is TGTGCCAGCAGCTTAGGCGGAGGGGCTAGCGGGATTAATGAGCAGTTCTTC. This translates into CASSLGGGASGINEQFF.

For this clone: Other DNA sequences of this sample code for an identical CDR3. The gene calls are TRBV29-1 and TRBJ2-5, with D perhaps matching TRBD1 (7 bases). The germline gives CDR1 SQVTM, CDR2 ANQGSEA. The CDR3 loop spans 12 amino acids. V lost 3 bases and J 5 bases, leaving 10 bases between the germline ends. DNA for the CDR3: TGCAGCGTTGACAGGGGGAGGGAGACCCAGTACTTC. Its translation is CSVDRGRETQYF.